The rows below give T cell receptor beta chains drawn from one sample of a study of T cell responses to AZD1222 COVID-19 vaccine. Clones were read by immunoSEQ multiplex PCR, and TCRdb kept only the in-frame ones, dropping some. In the table there are tens of thousands of clones, approximately 90% of which are singletons. The sample was peripheral blood, taken on day 0 of AZD1222 vaccination. The receptor source for this set is an adult in good health. Both conserved end residues are part of each CDR3. Each record gives: V gene, clone size, D gene, J gene, CDR3 protein, CDR3 DNA. The D gene is left open where the match is weak. Expanded clones get a size class; other rows say once, few or many, or leave the size out.

v_gene: TRBV27
abundance: NA
d_gene: NA
j_gene: TRBJ1-3
CDR3aa: CASSPGSFGNTIYF
CDR3nt: TGTGCCAGCAGTCCCGGGTCCTTCGGAAACACCATATATTTT

v_gene: TRBV5-6
abundance: NA
d_gene: NA
j_gene: TRBJ2-5
CDR3aa: CASTMRGGETQYF
CDR3nt: TGTGCCAGCACTATGCGGGGTGGAGAGACCCAGTACTTC

v_gene: TRBV6-2/TRBV6-3
abundance: NA
d_gene: TRBD2
j_gene: TRBJ2-1
CDR3aa: CASSHYSGGHNEQFF
CDR3nt: TGTGCCAGCAGCCATTATAGCGGGGGCCACAATGAGCAGTTCTTC

v_gene: TRBV7-2
abundance: NA
d_gene: NA
j_gene: TRBJ1-2
CDR3aa: CASSPSSGEGYGYTF
CDR3nt: TGTGCCAGCAGCCCTAGTTCAGGGGAGGGGTATGGCTACACCTTC

v_gene: TRBV2
abundance: few
d_gene: TRBD1
j_gene: TRBJ1-3
CDR3aa: CASMTGVLSGNTIYF
CDR3nt: TGTGCCAGCATGACAGGGGTTCTCTCTGGAAACACCATATATTTT

v_gene: TRBV7-8
abundance: NA
d_gene: NA
j_gene: TRBJ2-5
CDR3aa: CASSFLEGNGETQYF
CDR3nt: TGTGCCAGCAGCTTTCTTGAGGGTAATGGAGAGACCCAGTACTTC

v_gene: TRBV7-6
abundance: NA
d_gene: NA
j_gene: TRBJ1-5
CDR3aa: CASSFNGNQPQHF
CDR3nt: TGTGCCAGCAGCTTTAATGGCAATCAGCCCCAGCATTTT

v_gene: TRBV5-1
abundance: NA
d_gene: NA
j_gene: TRBJ2-6
CDR3aa: CASSFSFSPEYSGANVLTF
CDR3nt: TGCGCCAGCAGCTTTAGTTTTTCGCCGGAGTACTCTGGGGCCAACGTCCTGACTTTC

v_gene: TRBV29-1
abundance: NA
d_gene: NA
j_gene: TRBJ1-2
CDR3aa: CSAQPAPGIYGYTF
CDR3nt: TGCAGCGCTCAACCGGCCCCCGGGATCTATGGCTACACCTTC

v_gene: TRBV10-1
abundance: few
d_gene: TRBD1
j_gene: TRBJ2-7
CDR3aa: CARDRTLTYEQYF
CDR3nt: TGCGCCAGGGACAGGACGCTTACCTACGAGCAGTACTTC

v_gene: TRBV28
abundance: few
d_gene: TRBD1
j_gene: TRBJ1-6
CDR3aa: CASSLLGQGDVSPLHF
CDR3nt: TGTGCCAGCAGTTTATTGGGACAGGGGGATGTTTCACCCCTCCACTTT

v_gene: TRBV7-9
abundance: NA
d_gene: NA
j_gene: TRBJ2-2
CDR3aa: CASSTTDRHTGELFF
CDR3nt: TGTGCCAGCAGCACGACCGACAGACACACCGGGGAGCTGTTTTTT

v_gene: TRBV27
abundance: NA
d_gene: TRBD1
j_gene: TRBJ2-7
CDR3aa: CASSSARGQGAKYEQYF
CDR3nt: TGTGCCAGCAGTTCCGCCCGGGGACAGGGGGCTAAATACGAGCAGTACTTC

v_gene: TRBV18
abundance: NA
d_gene: TRBD2
j_gene: TRBJ2-5
CDR3aa: CASSPAGRGRQETQYF
CDR3nt: TGTGCCAGCTCACCAGCAGGGAGGGGTAGGCAAGAGACCCAGTACTTC

v_gene: TRBV27
abundance: once
d_gene: NA
j_gene: TRBJ1-5
CDR3aa: CASTPRWIGNQPQHF
CDR3nt: TGTGCCAGCACCCCGAGGTGGATCGGCAATCAGCCCCAGCATTTT

v_gene: TRBV2
abundance: NA
d_gene: TRBD1
j_gene: TRBJ2-3
CDR3aa: CASSGQGASTDTQYF
CDR3nt: TGTGCCAGCAGTGGGCAGGGGGCTTCCACAGATACGCAGTATTTT

v_gene: TRBV29-1
abundance: once
d_gene: NA
j_gene: TRBJ2-7
CDR3aa: CSVGPPEGPYEQYF
CDR3nt: TGCAGCGTTGGGCCCCCCGAAGGGCCCTACGAGCAGTACTTC

v_gene: TRBV7-9
abundance: NA
d_gene: NA
j_gene: TRBJ2-1
CDR3aa: CASRGGASYNEQFF
CDR3nt: TGTGCCAGCAGGGGTGGGGCATCCTACAATGAGCAGTTCTTC

v_gene: TRBV6-1
abundance: once
d_gene: NA
j_gene: TRBJ2-1
CDR3aa: CASSDWNEQFF
CDR3nt: TGTGCCAGCAGTGATTGGAATGAGCAGTTCTTC

v_gene: TRBV29-1
abundance: NA
d_gene: TRBD1
j_gene: TRBJ2-3
CDR3aa: CSAAAGQGPDTQYF
CDR3nt: TGCAGCGCGGCGGCGGGACAGGGGCCAGATACGCAGTATTTT

v_gene: TRBV27
abundance: few
d_gene: NA
j_gene: TRBJ2-1
CDR3aa: CASSVIGNEQFF
CDR3nt: TGTGCCAGCAGTGTTATCGGCAATGAGCAGTTCTTC

v_gene: TRBV28
abundance: NA
d_gene: NA
j_gene: TRBJ1-5
CDR3aa: CASRLDGGQRSNQPQHF
CDR3nt: TGTGCCAGCAGACTGGATGGGGGGCAGAGAAGCAATCAGCCCCAGCATTTT

v_gene: TRBV19
abundance: NA
d_gene: NA
j_gene: TRBJ2-2
CDR3aa: CASSIVPGVNTGELFF
CDR3nt: TGTGCCAGTAGTATAGTTCCGGGAGTGAACACCGGGGAGCTGTTTTTT